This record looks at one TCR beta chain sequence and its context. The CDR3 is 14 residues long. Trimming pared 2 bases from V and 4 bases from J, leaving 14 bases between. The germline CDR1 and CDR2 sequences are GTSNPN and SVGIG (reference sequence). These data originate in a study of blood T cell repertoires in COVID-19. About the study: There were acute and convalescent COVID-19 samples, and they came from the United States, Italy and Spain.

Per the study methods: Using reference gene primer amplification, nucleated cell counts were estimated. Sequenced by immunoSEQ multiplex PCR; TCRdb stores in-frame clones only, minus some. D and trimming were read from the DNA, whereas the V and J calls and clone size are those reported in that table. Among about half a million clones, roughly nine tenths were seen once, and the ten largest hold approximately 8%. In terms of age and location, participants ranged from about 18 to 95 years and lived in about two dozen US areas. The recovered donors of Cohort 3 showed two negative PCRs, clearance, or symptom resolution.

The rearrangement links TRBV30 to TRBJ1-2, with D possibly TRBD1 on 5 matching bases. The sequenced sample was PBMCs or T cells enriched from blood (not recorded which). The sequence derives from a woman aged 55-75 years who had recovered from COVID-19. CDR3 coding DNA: TGTGCCTGGAGTTCACCGGGGGGGACCTATGGCTACACCTTC. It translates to CAWSSPGGTYGYTF.